What follows are 9 T cell receptor beta chains derived from one specimen sequenced in a study of breast tumors, draining lymph nodes, adjacent tissues. Breast cancer patients provided tissue from their axillary draining lymph nodes. TCRdb used MiXCR to reprocess the multiplex PCR reads, holding one entry per CDR3 protein. The table has under 85,000 distinct CDR3 sequences, roughly a fifth seen once. What was sequenced was axillary lymph node tissue. The receptors come from a female donor with breast cancer. Some clones in this sample may be carry-over from other donors' samples.

Within the sample, this clonotype is medium-sized. The gene calls are TRBV5-1 and TRBJ2-7; TRBD1 is a possible D gene (5 bases). The V gene lost 1 base and the J gene lost 2 bases, with 13 bases spanning the gap. The CDR3 is 15 amino acids. Germline V gives CDR1 SGHRS, CDR2 YFSETQ. This CDR3 reads CASSLLGVNPYEQYF. Here the CDR3 DNA reads TGCGCCAGCAGCTTGTTAGGGGTTAATCCCTACGAGCAGTACTTC.

This clonotype was seen many times. The chain couples TRBV5-1 to TRBJ2-1; 7 bases line up with TRBD2. The CDR3 totals 15 residues. Germline CDR1 SGHRS, CDR2 YFSETQ. The J segment lost 9 bases and the V segment lost 0 bases, leaving 9 bases of the junction unmatched. CDR3 protein: CASSLVVTGGSEQFF. The CDR3, as DNA: TGCGCCAGCAGCTTGGTCGTGACGGGAGGTAGTGAGCAGTTCTTC.

This clonotype was observed at least ten times. Germline is not matched at one junction end, which may reflect a read error. The chain is built from TRBV7-3 and TRBJ2-1, with 8 nucleotides matching TRBD2. Germline CDR1 is SGHTA and CDR2 is FQGTGA. This CDR3 has 12 amino acids. The CDR3 DNA follows: TGTGCCAGCAGCCCCTCGGGACTAGGCCATCTCTTC. The encoded protein is CASSPSGLGHLF.

Only one count was recorded for this clonotype. One base away lies a much larger clone, so this may be a sequencing read error. The chain combines TRBV7-9 with TRBJ2-2, with 7 bases fitting TRBD2. The CDR3 has 16 amino acids. Looked up from germline, CDR1 is SEHNR and CDR2 is FQNEAQ (reference sequence). CDR3 in DNA: TGTGCCAGCAGCTTAGAACGGGCGGGAGTGTCCGGGGAGCCGTTTTTT. Translating gives CASSLERAGVSGEPFF.

This clonotype occurred many times. This chain uses TRBV12-3 or TRBV12-4 with TRBJ2-2; possibly TRBD1 for D (6 bases). V was trimmed by 4 bases and J by 7 bases, leaving 16 bases between them. The CDR3 loop spans 15 amino acids. DNA of the CDR3: TGTGCCAGCAGTTCCTTAGCGACAGGCCTCGGGGAGCTGTTTTTT. It translates to CASSSLATGLGELFF.

The rearrangement joins TRBV6-2 or TRBV6-3 to TRBJ2-2; D call uncertain. Germline CDR1 and CDR2: MNHEY and SVGEGT. Trimming cost V 5 bases and J 4 bases, with 8 bases left between them. The CDR3 contains 13 residues. The CDR3 protein is CASSRLPTGELFF. Written as DNA, the CDR3 is TGTGCCAGCAGTCGTTTACCCACCGGGGAGCTGTTTTTT.

This sequence joins TRBV11-3 and TRBJ1-1, with D possibly being TRBD1 (6 bases). V lost 3 bases, J lost 1 base, and 6 bases lay in between. This CDR3 contains 13 residues. Germline CDR1 reads SGHNT; CDR2 reads YENEEA. The DNA of the CDR3 is TGTGCCAGCAGCTTGGACAGGAACACTGAAGCTTTCTTT. Residues: CASSLDRNTEAFF.

This clonotype occurred many times. CDR3 coding DNA: TGTGCCAGCAGTCAGGTGGAGAATCAGCCCCAGCATTTT. Its protein product is CASSQVENQPQHF. The gene calls are TRBV6-2 or TRBV6-3 and TRBJ1-5, with no clear D. CDR1 and CDR2 from the germline V gene are MNHEY and SVGEGT. The CDR3 spans 13 residues. V was clipped by 5 bases and J by 4 bases, with 9 bases between them.

This clonotype was found a few times. This chain joins TRBV20-1 and TRBJ1-1; D perhaps matches TRBD1 (6 bases). Germline V gene sequence: CDR1 DFQATT, CDR2 SNEGSKA (reference sequence). Trimming took off 5 bases at V and 5 bases at J, with 15 bases between the two ends. The CDR3 is 13 amino acids. The CDR3 nucleotides read TGCAGTGCTGCCCGAGGGGGAAAGACTGAAGCTTTCTTT. This codes for CSAARGGKTEAFF.